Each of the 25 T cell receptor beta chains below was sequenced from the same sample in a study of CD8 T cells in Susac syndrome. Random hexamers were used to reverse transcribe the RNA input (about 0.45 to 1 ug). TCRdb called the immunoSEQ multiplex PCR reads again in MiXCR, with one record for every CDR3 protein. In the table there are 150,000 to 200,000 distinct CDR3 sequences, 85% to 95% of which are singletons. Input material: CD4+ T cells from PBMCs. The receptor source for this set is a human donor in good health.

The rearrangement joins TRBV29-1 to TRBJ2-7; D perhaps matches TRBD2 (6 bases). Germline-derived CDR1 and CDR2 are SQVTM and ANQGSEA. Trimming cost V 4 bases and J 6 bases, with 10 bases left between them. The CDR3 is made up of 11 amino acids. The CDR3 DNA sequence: TGCAGCGTTGGGAGGGATCTCGAGCAGTACTTC. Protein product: CSVGRDLEQYF.

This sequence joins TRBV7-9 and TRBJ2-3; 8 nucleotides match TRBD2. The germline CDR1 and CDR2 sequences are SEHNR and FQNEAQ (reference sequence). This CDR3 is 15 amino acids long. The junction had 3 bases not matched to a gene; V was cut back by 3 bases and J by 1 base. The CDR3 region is CASSFFSGGTDTQYF. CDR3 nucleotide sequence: TGTGCCAGCAGCTTCTTTAGCGGGGGCACAGATACGCAGTATTTT.

Here the CDR3 DNA reads TGTGCCAGCAGTGGAGGACAGACTAACTATGGCTACACCTTC. Translation gives CASSGGQTNYGYTF. This chain connects TRBV2 to TRBJ1-2, with a possible D match to TRBD1 (6 bases). Germline V lookup: CDR1 SNHLY, CDR2 FYNNEI. Trimming left V 4 bases short and J 0 bases short, with 9 bases between. This CDR3 contains 14 residues.

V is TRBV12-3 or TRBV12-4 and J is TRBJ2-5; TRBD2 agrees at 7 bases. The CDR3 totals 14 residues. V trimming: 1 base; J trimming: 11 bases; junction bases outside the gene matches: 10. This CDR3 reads CASSLGAGPGLQYF. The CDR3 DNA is TGTGCCAGCAGTTTAGGGGCAGGGCCGGGACTACAGTACTTC.

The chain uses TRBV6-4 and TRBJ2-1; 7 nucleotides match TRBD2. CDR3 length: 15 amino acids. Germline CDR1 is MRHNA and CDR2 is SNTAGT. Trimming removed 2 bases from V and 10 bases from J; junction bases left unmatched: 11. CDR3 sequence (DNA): TGTGCCAGCAGTGACGCCGGGACTAATCGGCGAGAGCAGTTCTTC. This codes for CASSDAGTNRREQFF.

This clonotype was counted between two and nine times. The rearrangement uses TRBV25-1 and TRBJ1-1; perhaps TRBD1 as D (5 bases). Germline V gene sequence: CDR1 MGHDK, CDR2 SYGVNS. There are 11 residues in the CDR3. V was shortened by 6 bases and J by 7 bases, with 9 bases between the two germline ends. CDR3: CASRRQGEAFF. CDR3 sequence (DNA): TGTGCCAGCAGGCGGCAGGGTGAAGCTTTCTTT.

As DNA, the CDR3 is TGTGCCAGCAGCTCCCGGGACAGGGTCAATGAGCAGTTCTTC. Its protein is CASSSRDRVNEQFF. The J gene is TRBJ2-1, the V gene TRBV7-9; TRBD1 matches 9 bases. The CDR3 runs 14 residues. Trimming took 4 bases from V and 6 from J; bases not matched to a gene: 4. CDR1 and CDR2 (germline): SEHNR, FQNEAQ (reference sequence).

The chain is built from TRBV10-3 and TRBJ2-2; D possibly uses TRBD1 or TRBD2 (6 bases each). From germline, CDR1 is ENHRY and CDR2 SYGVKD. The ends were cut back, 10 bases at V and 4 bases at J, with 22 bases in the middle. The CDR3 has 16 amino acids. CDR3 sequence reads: CATSRPRGGRTGELFF. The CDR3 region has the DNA TGTGCCACCTCTCGCCCCAGGGGAGGTCGCACCGGGGAGCTGTTTTTT.

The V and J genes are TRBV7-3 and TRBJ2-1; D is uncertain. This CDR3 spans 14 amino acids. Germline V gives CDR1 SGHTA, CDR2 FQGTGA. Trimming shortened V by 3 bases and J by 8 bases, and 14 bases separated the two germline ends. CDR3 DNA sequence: TGTGCCAGCAGCTTTGGTTACCCCGGCGATGAGCAGTTCTTC. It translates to CASSFGYPGDEQFF.

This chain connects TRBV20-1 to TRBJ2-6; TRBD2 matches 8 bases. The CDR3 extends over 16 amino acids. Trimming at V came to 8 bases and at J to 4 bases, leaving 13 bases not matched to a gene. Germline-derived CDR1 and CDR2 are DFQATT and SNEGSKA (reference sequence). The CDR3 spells CSSPLAGGSGANVLTF. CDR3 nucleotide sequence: TGCAGTTCCCCCCTGGCGGGGGGATCCGGGGCCAACGTCCTGACTTTC.

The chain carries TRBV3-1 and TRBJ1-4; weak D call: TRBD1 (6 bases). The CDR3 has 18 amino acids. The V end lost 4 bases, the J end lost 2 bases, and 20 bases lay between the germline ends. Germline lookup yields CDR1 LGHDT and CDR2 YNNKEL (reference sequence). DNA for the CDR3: TGTGCCAGCAGCCTCCGGCCAATGGCGGGGGCCACTAATGAAAAACTGTTTTTT. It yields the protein CASSLRPMAGATNEKLFF.

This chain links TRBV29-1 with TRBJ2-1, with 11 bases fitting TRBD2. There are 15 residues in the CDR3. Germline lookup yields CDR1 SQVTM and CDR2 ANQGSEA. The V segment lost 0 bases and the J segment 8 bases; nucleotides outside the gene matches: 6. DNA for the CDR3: TGCAGCGTTGAAGATATAACTAGCGGGGGAGATGAGCAGTTCTTC. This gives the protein CSVEDITSGGDEQFF.

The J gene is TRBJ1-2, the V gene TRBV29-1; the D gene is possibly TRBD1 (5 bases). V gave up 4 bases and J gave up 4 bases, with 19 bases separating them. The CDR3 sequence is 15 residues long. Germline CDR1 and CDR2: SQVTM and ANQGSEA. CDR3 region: CSVGGRLGVSYGYTF. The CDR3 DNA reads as TGCAGCGTTGGGGGCAGGCTAGGTGTGTCCTATGGCTACACCTTC. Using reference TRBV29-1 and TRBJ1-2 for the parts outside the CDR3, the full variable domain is SAVISQKPSRDICQRGTSLTIQCQVDSQVTMMFWYRQQPGQSLTLIATANQGSEATYESGFVIDKFPISRPNLTFSTLTVSNMSPEDSSIYLCSVGGRLGVSYGYTFGSGTRLTVV.

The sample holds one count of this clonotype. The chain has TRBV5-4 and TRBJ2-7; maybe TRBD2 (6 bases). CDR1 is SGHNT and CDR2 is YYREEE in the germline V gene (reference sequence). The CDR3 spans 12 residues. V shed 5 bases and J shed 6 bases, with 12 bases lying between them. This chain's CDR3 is CASSWDSAEQYF. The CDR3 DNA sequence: TGTGCCAGCAGTTGGGACTCGGCCGAGCAGTACTTC.

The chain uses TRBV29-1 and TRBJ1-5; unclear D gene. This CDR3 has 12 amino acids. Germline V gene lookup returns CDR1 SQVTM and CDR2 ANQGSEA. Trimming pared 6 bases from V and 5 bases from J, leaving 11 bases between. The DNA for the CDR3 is TGCAGCGTCAGTGAGAGCCATCAGCCCCAGCATTTT. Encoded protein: CSVSESHQPQHF.

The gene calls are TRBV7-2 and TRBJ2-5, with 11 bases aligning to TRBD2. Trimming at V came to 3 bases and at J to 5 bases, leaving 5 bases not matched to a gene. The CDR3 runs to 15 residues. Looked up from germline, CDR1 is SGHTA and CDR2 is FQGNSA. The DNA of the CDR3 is TGTGCCAGCAGCTTCCCGACTAGCGGGGCCGAGACCCAGTACTTC. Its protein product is CASSFPTSGAETQYF.

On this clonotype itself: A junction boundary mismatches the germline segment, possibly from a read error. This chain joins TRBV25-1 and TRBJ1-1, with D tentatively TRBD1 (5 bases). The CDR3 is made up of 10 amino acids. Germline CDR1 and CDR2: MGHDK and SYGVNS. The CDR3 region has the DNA TGTGCCAGCAGTGCGGGACTCTGGGAGTTT. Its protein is CASSAGLWEF.

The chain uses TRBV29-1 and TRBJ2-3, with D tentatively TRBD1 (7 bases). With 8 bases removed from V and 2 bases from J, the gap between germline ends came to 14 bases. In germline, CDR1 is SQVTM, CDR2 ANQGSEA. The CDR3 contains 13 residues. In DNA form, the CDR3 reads TGCAGCCTCCAGGGGGGCCCCACAGATACGCAGTATTTT. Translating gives CSLQGGPTDTQYF.

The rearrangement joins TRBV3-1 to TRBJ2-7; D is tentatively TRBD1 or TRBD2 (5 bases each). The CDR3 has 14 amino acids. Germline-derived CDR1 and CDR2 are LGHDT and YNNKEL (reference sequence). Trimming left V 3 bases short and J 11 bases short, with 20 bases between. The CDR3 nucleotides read TGTGCCAGCAGCCATGTCCACATGGGAGAGGGGAAGTACTTC. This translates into CASSHVHMGEGKYF.

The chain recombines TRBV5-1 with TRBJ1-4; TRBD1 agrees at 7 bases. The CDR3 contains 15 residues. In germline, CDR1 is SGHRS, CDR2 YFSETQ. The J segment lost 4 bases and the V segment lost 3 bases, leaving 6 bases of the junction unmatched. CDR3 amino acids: CASSYSGTDNEKLFF. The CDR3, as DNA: TGCGCCAGCAGCTACTCCGGGACAGATAATGAAAAACTGTTTTTT.

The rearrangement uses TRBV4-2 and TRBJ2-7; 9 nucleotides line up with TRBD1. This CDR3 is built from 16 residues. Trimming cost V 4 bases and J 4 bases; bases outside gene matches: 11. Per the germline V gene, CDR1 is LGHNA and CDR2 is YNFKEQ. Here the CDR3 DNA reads TGTGCCAGCAGCCCCAGACAGGGGGGCTTTCTGTACGAGCAGTACTTC. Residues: CASSPRQGGFLYEQYF.

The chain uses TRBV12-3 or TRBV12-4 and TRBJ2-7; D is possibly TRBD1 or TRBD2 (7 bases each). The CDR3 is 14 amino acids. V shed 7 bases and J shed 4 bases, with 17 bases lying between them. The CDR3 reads CASTKAQGGYEQYF. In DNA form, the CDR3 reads TGTGCCAGCACTAAAGCCCAGGGGGGGTACGAGCAGTACTTC.

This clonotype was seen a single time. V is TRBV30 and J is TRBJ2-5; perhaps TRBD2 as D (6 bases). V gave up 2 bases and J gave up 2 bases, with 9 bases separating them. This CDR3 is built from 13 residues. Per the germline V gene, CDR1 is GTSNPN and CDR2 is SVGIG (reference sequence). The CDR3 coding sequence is TGTGCCTGGAGTCTCGGGGGTCAAGAGACCCAGTACTTC. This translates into CAWSLGGQETQYF.

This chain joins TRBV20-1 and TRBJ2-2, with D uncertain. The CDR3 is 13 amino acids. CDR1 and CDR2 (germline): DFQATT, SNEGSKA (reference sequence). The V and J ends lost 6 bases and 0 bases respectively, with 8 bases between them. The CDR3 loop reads CSAPLSNTGELFF. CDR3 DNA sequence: TGCAGTGCCCCGCTCTCGAACACCGGGGAGCTGTTTTTT.

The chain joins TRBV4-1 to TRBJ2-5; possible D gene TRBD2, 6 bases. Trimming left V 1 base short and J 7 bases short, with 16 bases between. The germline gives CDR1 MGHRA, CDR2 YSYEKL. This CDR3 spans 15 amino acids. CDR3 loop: CASSQVFWGGGTQYF. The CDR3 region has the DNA TGCGCCAGCAGCCAAGTCTTCTGGGGAGGTGGGACCCAGTACTTC.